This T cell receptor beta chain was obtained from a study of somatic reversion in DOCK8 deficiency (dated by TCRdb to 2018 to 2021). As for the study more broadly: The study compared the T cell receptor beta repertoires of three groups: DOCK8-deficient patients, DOCK8-revertant patients and healthy volunteers. The study examined how somatic reversion of pathogenic DOCK8 variants changes lymphocyte differentiation and function in DOCK8 deficiency. DOCK8-deficient patients in the study had been reported previously. The investigation overall reported the following: The methods did not state, for each individual sample, whether the source material was whole blood or PBMCs.

Library prep was done by multiplex PCR. TRB libraries were generated by one-step amplicon PCR from 100 ng genomic DNA using EuroClonality-NGS primers. TRB amplicons were sequenced on Illumina MiSeq instruments with 2 x 250 bp version 2 chemistry. Turning to the authors' computational methods: IMGT/HighV-QUEST was the tool used for both primary TRB sequence analysis and V(D)J annotation. Repertoire diversity and composition were evaluated with VDJtools after removing nonfunctional clones and downsampling for comparisons between samples. Through fastp at Q25 and MiXCR, TCRdb rebuilt clones from the public reads, retaining in-frame beta chains. Rows matching on CDR3 protein sequence are summarized as one entry with the most common DNA and genes. These V and J calls originate from TCRdb's pipeline instead of the authors' own analysis. The sample table contains 4,000 to 4,500 distinct CDR3 sequences; only one count was recorded for 24% of them. The top ten clonotypes cover roughly a tenth of the sample.

Healthy control blood came from volunteer donors supplied by blood services in Australia and France. Genomic DNA for TCR repertoire analysis was extracted from either whole blood samples or PBMCs. In this sample, this clonotype turned up once. It lacks a known antigen. No much larger clonotype is one base removed from it; base qualities were not supplied. One read gives only weak evidence. The sample was peripheral blood. This TCR derives from a human donor in good health.

At the DNA level, the sequence is TGCGCCAGCAGCCAAGCAGGGGGGAGGTTCGAGCAGTACTTC. Its protein is CASSQAGGRFEQYF. The chain was built from TRBV4-1 and TRBJ2-7, and the D gene may be TRBD1, 7 bases matching. The CDR3 spans 14 residues, from the cysteine through the phenylalanine. Of the read, only the CDR3 DNA is kept; its 42 bases are in frame from base 1. The germline V gene supplies CDR1 MGHRA and CDR2 YSYEKL. V is reduced by 1 base and J by 6 bases, leaving a spacing of 13 bases between them.